The 10 T cell receptor beta chains below come from one sample, sequenced in a study of T cell responses to AZD1222 COVID-19 vaccine. The repertoire was sequenced with immunoSEQ multiplex PCR; TCRdb's copy has only in-frame clones and lacks some. The sample contains more than 150,000 clones, 90% to 95% of which appear only once. The sequencing used peripheral blood, collected on day 0 of AZD1222 vaccination. All receptors come from an adult in good health.

The chain recombines TRBV6-6 with TRBJ2-7; 14 bases line up with TRBD2. Germline loops: CDR1 MNHNY, CDR2 SVGAGI (reference sequence). The CDR3 has 13 amino acids. V gave up 10 bases and J gave up 3 bases; unmatched junction bases: 2. CDR3 sequence reads: CAIGTSGSYEQYF. The DNA for the CDR3 is TGTGCCATCGGGACTAGCGGGAGCTACGAGCAGTACTTC.

This clone came up once. This CDR3 is CASSGRGPGPKEKLFF. CDR3 nucleotides: TGTGCCAGCAGCGGGAGGGGGCCAGGCCCTAAGGAAAAACTGTTTTTT. The genes are TRBV21-1 and TRBJ1-4. TRBV21-1 is given as a pseudogene. The CDR3 is made up of 16 amino acids.

The J gene is TRBJ1-4, the V gene TRBV30, with D maybe TRBD1 (6 bases). The CDR3 loop spans 17 amino acids. Germline V lookup: CDR1 GTSNPN, CDR2 SVGIG (reference sequence). The germline V and J ends were trimmed by 2 bases and 8 bases, with 24 bases remaining between them. CDR3 protein: CAWSPRQAITQREKLFF. In nucleotides, the CDR3 is TGTGCCTGGAGTCCCCGACAGGCCATAACTCAAAGAGAAAAACTGTTTTTT.

In DNA form, the CDR3 reads TGCGCCAGCAGTATCTATGTCTCCTACGAGCAGTACTTC. It is translated as CASSIYVSYEQYF. The chain employs TRBV4-3 and TRBJ2-7; D not certain. With 6 bases removed from V and 0 bases from J, the gap between germline ends came to 9 bases. The length of the CDR3 is 13 residues. CDR1 and CDR2 (germline): LGHNA, YSLEER.

This clone appeared a single time. The chain employs TRBV19 and TRBJ2-1, with 11 bases aligning to TRBD1. The CDR3 is made up of 16 amino acids. The V gene end was trimmed by 5 bases and the J gene end by 4 bases; junction bases not matched to a gene: 7. Germline V gene sequence: CDR1 LNHDA, CDR2 SQIVND (reference sequence). CDR3 amino acids: CASSSAGTGGYNEQFF. DNA for the CDR3: TGTGCCAGTAGTTCCGCCGGGACAGGGGGATACAATGAGCAGTTCTTC. Supplemented by reference TRBV19 and TRBJ2-1, the full variable domain reads DGGITQSPKYLFRKEGQNVTLSCEQNLNHDAMYWYRQDPGQGLRLIYYSQIVNDFQKGDIAEGYSVSREKKESFPLTVTSAQKNPTAFYLCASSSAGTGGYNEQFFGPGTRLTVL.

This clone was counted a single time. V usage is TRBV19 and J usage is TRBJ2-3; no definite D call. The V and J ends lost 5 bases and 3 bases respectively, with 15 bases between them. The CDR3 is made up of 15 amino acids. The germline gives CDR1 LNHDA, CDR2 SQIVND (reference sequence). Written as DNA, the CDR3 is TGTGCCAGTAGTTCCCAAACGCGACCAACAGATACGCAGTATTTT. Protein sequence: CASSSQTRPTDTQYF.

The CDR3: CASSELVQLFF. DNA for the CDR3: TGTGCCAGCAGTGAACTGGTTCAACTGTTTTTT. The chain is built from TRBV2 and TRBJ1-4, with D hard to call. The V gene's germline CDR1 is SNHLY and CDR2 FYNNEI. This CDR3 comprises 11 residues. V dropped 2 bases and J dropped 12 bases, with 7 bases sitting between them. The whole variable domain, filled in from reference TRBV2 and TRBJ1-4, reads EPEVTQTPSHQVTQMGQEVILRCVPISNHLYFYWYRQILGQKVEFLVSFYNNEISEKSEIFDDQFSVERPDGSNFTLKIRSTKLEDSAMYFCASSELVQLFFGSGTQLSVL.

The CDR3 sequence is CATSNRTGKNDLSPLHF. CDR3 in DNA: TGTGCCACCAGCAACCGGACAGGTAAAAACGACCTTTCACCCCTCCACTTT. The chain links TRBV15 to TRBJ1-6; the match to TRBD1 covers 7 bases. With 4 bases clipped from V and 9 bases from J, the junction kept 15 bases outside the gene matches. This CDR3 has 17 residues. Germline CDR1 LNHNV, CDR2 YYDKDF (reference sequence).

The J gene is TRBJ1-2, the V gene TRBV7-3; TRBD1 matches at 8 bases. The CDR3 has 13 residues. Germline V gene data show CDR1 as SGHTA and CDR2 as FQGTGA. Trimming cost V 1 base and J 7 bases; bases outside gene matches: 2. The chain's CDR3 is CASSLSDRGGYTF. The CDR3 nucleotides are TGTGCCAGCAGCTTAAGTGACAGGGGTGGCTACACCTTC.

The chain joins TRBV10-3 to TRBJ2-1; 7 nucleotides agree with TRBD1. This CDR3 region has 14 residues. Germline V gene data show CDR1 as ENHRY and CDR2 as SYGVKD. Unmatched junction bases numbered 4, after V lost 7 bases and J lost 1 base. The CDR3 DNA reads TGTGCCATCAAACAGGGGCTTTCCTACAATGAGCAGTTCTTC. This translates into CAIKQGLSYNEQFF.